This T cell receptor beta chain was documented in a study of cytomegalovirus exposure and HLA in healthy donors. Regarding the study as a whole: Diagnosis of cytomegalovirus status made by the classifier reportedly showed high specificity and sensitivity.

The PCR employed 60 Vbeta primers together with 13 Jbeta primers. Sequencing was performed with immunoSEQ multiplex PCR; in TCRdb, only in-frame clones are kept and a portion is missing. The table includes 100,000 to 150,000 clones, 74% detected once. As to this clone: Antigen: not known.

Unmatched junction bases numbered 4, after V lost 3 bases and J lost 10 bases. Germline CDR1 is GTSNPN and CDR2 is SVGIG (reference sequence). CDR3 length: 12 amino acids. The chain has TRBV30 and TRBJ2-1; TRBD1 matches at 9 bases. The receptor was derived from a woman aged 45-59 years in good health and CMV-seropositive. The sequenced material came from PBMCs. CDR3 nucleotides: TGTGCCTGGAGCAGACAGGGGGACGAGCAGTTCTTC. Its protein is CAWSRQGDEQFF.